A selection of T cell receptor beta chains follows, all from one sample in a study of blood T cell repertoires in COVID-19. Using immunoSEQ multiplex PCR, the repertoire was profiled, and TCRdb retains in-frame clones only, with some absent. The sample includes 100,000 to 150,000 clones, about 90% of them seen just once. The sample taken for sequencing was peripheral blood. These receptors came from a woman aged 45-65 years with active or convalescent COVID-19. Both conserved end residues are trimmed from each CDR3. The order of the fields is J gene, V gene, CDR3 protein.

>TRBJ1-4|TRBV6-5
ASSSTGGASNEKLF
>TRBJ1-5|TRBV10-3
AISDPGTEVQPQH
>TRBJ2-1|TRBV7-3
ASSLIRGSGNEQF
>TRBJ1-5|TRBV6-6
ASALNREGQPQH
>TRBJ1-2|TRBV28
ASGSWEASYGYT
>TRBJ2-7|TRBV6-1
ASSEYGSIAGYGEQY
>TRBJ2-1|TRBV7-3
ASSSRQGPYNEQF
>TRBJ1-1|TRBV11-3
ASSSPGTVNTEAF
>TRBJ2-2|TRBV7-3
ASSSQSGRSTGELF
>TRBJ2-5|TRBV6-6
ASSYSGPQETQY
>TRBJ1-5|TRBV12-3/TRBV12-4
ASSPGANQPQH
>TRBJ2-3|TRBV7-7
ASSLGLAGVDTQY
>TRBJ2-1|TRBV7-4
ASSQRECSYNEQF
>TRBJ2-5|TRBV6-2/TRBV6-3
ASSWEYQETQY
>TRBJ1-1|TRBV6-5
ASSYDRGGTEAF
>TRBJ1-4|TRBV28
ASSHRGLNEKLF
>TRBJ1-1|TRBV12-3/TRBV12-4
ASSLAGVEAF